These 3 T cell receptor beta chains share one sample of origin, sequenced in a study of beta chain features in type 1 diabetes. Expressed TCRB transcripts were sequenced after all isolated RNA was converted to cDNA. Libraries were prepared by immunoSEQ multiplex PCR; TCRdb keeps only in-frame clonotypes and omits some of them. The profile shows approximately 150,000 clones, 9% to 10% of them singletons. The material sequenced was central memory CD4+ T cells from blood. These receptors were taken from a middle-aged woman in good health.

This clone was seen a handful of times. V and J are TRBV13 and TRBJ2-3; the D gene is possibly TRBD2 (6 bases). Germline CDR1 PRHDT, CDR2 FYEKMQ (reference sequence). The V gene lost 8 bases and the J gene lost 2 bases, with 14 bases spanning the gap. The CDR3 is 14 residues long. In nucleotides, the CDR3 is TGTGCCAGCCAGACCGGGGGACCCACAGATACGCAGTATTTT. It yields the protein CASQTGGPTDTQYF.

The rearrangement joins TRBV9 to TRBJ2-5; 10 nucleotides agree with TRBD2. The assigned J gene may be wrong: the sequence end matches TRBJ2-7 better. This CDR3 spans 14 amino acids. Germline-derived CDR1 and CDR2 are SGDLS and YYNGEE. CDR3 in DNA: TGTGCCAGCAGCGTAACTAGCGGGGCCTACGAGCAGTACTTC. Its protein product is CASSVTSGAYEQYF.

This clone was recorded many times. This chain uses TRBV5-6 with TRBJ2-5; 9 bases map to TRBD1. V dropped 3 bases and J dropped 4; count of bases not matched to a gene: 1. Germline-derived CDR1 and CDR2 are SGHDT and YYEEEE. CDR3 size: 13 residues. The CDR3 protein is CASSWGQGETQYF. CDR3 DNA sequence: TGTGCCAGCAGCTGGGGACAGGGAGAGACCCAGTACTTC.